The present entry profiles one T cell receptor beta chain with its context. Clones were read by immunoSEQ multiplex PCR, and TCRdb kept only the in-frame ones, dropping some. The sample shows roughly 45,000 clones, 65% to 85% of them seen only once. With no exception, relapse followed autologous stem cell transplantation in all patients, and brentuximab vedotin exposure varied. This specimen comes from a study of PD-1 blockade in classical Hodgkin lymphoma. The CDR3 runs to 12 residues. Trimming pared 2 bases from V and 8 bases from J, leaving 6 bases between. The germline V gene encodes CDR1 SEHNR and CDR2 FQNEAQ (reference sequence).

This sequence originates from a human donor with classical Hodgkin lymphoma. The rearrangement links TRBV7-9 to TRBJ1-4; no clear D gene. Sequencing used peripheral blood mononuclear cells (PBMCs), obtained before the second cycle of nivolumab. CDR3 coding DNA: TGTGCCAGCAGCTTAATCGGAGAAAAACTGTTTTTT. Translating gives CASSLIGEKLFF.